A single T cell receptor beta chain is shown here with its context. Deletions cut 8 bases from V and 4 bases from J, with 12 bases between. The CDR3 contains 13 residues. In germline, CDR1 is LNHDA, CDR2 SQIVND (reference sequence). The sample originates from a study of T cell changes during pregnancy in multiple sclerosis. Sequencing was performed with immunoSEQ multiplex PCR; in TCRdb, only in-frame clones are kept and a portion is missing. This sample yields over 85,000 clones, of which about nine tenths are seen a single time; just over 0.75% belongs to the top ten. The rearrangement joins TRBV19 to TRBJ2-1; a weak D match, TRBD1 (5 bases). The TCR sequence derives from a female donor in good health, enrolled as a control in a pregnancy study. The source was peripheral blood, collected in the second trimester of pregnancy. CDR3 protein: CASSRETYNEQFF. CDR3 sequence (DNA): TGTGCCAGTTCCAGGGAAACTTACAATGAGCAGTTCTTC.